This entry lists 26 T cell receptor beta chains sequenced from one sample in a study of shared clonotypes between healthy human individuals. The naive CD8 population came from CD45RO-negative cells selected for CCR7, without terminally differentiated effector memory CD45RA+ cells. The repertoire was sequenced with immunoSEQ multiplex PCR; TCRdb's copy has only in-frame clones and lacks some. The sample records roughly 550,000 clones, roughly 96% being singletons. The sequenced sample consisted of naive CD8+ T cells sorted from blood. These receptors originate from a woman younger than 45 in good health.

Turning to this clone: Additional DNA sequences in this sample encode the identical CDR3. CDR3 sequence: CASSLGGSEQYF. The CDR3 region has the DNA TGTGCCAGCAGCTTAGGGGGGTCCGAGCAGTACTTC. The chain combines TRBV7-9 with TRBJ2-7; D might be TRBD1 or TRBD2, each matching 5 bases. This CDR3 is 12 amino acids long. Germline-derived CDR1 and CDR2 are SEHNR and FQNEAQ (reference sequence). The germline V and J ends were trimmed by 1 base and 6 bases, with 7 bases remaining between them.

In DNA, the CDR3 is TGTGCCAGCACCGACGGACTGAAGCAGTTCTTC. Its protein product is CASTDGLKQFF. V is TRBV27 and J is TRBJ2-1; D perhaps matches TRBD2 (5 bases). CDR3 length equals 11 residues. From germline, CDR1 is MNHEY and CDR2 SMNVEV (reference sequence). V lost 7 bases and J lost 11, with 12 bases in between.

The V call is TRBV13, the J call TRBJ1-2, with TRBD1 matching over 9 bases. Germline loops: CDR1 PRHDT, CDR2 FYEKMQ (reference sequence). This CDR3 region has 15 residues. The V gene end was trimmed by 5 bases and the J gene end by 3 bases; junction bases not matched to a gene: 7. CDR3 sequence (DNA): TGTGCCAGCAGCGCGGGACAGGGCGCGCACTATGGCTACACCTTC. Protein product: CASSAGQGAHYGYTF.

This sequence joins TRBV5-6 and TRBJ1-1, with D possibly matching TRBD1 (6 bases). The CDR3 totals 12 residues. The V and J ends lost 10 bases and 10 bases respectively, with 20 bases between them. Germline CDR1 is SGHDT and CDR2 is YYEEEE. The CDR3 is CAASRAGGAAFF. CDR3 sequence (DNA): TGTGCCGCCAGTCGAGCGGGGGGCGCAGCTTTCTTT.

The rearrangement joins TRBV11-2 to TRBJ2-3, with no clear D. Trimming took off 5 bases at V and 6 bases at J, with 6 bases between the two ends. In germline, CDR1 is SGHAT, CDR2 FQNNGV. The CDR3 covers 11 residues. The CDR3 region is CASSVGDTQYF. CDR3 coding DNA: TGTGCCAGCAGCGTCGGGGATACGCAGTATTTT.

CDR3 protein: CASSLQFEEKLFF. For the CDR3, the DNA is TGTGCCAGCAGCTTGCAGTTCGAAGAAAAACTGTTTTTT. The rearrangement links TRBV5-4 to TRBJ1-4; D uncertain. Trimming left V 1 base short and J 8 bases short, with 9 bases between. Germline CDR1 reads SGHNT; CDR2 reads YYREEE (reference sequence). This CDR3 has 13 amino acids.

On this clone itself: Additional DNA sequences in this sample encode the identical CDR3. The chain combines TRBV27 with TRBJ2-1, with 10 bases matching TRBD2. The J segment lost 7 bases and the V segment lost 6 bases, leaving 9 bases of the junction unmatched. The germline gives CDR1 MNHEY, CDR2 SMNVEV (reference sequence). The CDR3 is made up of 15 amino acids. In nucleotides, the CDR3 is TGTGCCAGCAGCCTGGAGACTAGCGGGTATAATGAGCAGTTCTTC. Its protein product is CASSLETSGYNEQFF.

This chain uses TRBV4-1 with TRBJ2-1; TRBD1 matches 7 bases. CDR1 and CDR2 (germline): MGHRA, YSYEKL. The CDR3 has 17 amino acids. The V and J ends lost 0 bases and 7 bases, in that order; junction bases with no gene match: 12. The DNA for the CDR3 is TGCGCCAGCAGCCAAGATGAGGGCAGGGGGATATGGAATGAGCAGTTCTTC. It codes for CASSQDEGRGIWNEQFF.

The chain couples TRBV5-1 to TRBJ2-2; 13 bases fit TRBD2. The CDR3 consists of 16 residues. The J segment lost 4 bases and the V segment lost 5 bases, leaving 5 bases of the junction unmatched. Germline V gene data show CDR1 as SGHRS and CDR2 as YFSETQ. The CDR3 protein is CASSTGLAGSTGELFF. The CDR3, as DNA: TGCGCCAGCAGTACGGGACTAGCGGGAAGCACCGGGGAGCTGTTTTTT. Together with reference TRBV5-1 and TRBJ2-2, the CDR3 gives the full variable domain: KAGVTQTPRYLIKTRGQQVTLSCSPISGHRSVSWYQQTPGQGLQFLFEYFSETQRNKGNFPGRFSGRQFSNSRSEMNVSTLELGDSALYLCASSTGLAGSTGELFFGEGSRLTVL.

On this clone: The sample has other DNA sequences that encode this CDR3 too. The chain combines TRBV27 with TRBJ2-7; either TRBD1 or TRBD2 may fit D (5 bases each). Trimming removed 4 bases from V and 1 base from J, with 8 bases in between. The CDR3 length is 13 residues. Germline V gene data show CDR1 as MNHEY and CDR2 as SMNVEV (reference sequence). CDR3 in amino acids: CASSSGPSYEQYF. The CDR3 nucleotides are TGTGCCAGCAGTTCGGGACCATCCTACGAGCAGTACTTC.

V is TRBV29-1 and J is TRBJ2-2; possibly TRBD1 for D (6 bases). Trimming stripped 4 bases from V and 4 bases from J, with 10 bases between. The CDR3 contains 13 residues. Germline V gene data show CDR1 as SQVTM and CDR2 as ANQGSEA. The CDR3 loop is CSVVGRGTGELFF. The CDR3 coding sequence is TGCAGCGTTGTCGGCAGGGGCACCGGGGAGCTGTTTTTT.

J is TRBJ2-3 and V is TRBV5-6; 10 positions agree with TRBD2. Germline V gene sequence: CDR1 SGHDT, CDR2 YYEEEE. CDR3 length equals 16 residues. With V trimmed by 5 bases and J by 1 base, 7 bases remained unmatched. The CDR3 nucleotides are TGTGCCAGCAGGTCCAGCGGGAGGGCCGGCACAGATACGCAGTATTTT. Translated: CASRSSGRAGTDTQYF.

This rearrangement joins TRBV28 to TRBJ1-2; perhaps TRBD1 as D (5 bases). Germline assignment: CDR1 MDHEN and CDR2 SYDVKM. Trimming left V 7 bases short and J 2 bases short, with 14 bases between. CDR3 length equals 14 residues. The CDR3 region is CASMVGHPNYGYTF. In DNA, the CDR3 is TGTGCCAGCATGGTTGGACATCCCAACTATGGCTACACCTTC.

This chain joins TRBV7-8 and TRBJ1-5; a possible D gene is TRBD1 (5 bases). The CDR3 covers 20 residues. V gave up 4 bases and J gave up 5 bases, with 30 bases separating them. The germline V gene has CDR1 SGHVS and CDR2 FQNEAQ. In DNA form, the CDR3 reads TGTGCCAGCAGCTCCTACCCCGGGGGAGGGGACGCGCCCTTCCATCAGCCCCAGCATTTT. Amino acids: CASSSYPGGGDAPFHQPQHF.

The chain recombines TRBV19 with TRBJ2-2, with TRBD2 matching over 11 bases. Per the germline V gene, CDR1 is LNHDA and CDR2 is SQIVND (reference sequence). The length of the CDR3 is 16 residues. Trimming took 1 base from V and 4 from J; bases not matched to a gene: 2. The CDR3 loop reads CASSIASGRITGELFF. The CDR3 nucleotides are TGTGCCAGTAGTATAGCTAGCGGGAGGATCACCGGGGAGCTGTTTTTT.

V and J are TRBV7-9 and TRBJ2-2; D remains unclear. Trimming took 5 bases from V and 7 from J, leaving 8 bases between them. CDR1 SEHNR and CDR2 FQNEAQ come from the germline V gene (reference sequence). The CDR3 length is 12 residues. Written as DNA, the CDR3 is TGTGCCAGCAGCGCCCCCGGCGGGGAGCTGTTTTTT. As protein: CASSAPGGELFF.

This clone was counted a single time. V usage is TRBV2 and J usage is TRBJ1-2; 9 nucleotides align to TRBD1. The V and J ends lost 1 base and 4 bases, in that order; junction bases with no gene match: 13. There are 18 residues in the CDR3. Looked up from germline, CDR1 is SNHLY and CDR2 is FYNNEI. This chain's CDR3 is CASSEDRRGTGPLYGYTF. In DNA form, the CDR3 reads TGTGCCAGCAGTGAAGACCGTCGGGGGACAGGGCCCCTCTATGGCTACACCTTC.

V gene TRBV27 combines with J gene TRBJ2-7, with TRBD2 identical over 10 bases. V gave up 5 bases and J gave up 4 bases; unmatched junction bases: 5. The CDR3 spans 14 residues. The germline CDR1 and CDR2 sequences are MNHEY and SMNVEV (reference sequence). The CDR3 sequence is CASSPWTSGYEQYF. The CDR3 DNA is TGTGCCAGCAGTCCCTGGACTAGCGGATACGAGCAGTACTTC.

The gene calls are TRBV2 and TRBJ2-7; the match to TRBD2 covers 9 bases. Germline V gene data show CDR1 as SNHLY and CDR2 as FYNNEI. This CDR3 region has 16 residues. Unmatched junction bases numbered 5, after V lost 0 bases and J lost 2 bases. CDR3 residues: CASSEAGSGGTYEQYF. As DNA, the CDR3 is TGTGCCAGCAGTGAAGCTGGCAGCGGGGGGACCTACGAGCAGTACTTC. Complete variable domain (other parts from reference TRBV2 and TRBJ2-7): EPEVTQTPSHQVTQMGQEVILRCVPISNHLYFYWYRQILGQKVEFLVSFYNNEISEKSEIFDDQFSVERPDGSNFTLKIRSTKLEDSAMYFCASSEAGSGGTYEQYFGPGTRLTVT.

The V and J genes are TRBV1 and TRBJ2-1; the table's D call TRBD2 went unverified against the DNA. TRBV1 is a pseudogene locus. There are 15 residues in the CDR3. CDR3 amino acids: CTSSQLDRPGDEQFF. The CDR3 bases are TGCACCAGCAGCCAATTAGATCGGCCGGGGGATGAGCAGTTCTTC.

CDR3 in DNA: TGTGCCAGCAGCGGACCTAGCGTACAAGAGACCCAGTACTTC. Translating gives CASSGPSVQETQYF. The chain joins TRBV9 to TRBJ2-5; TRBD2 might be the D (6 bases). Germline lookup yields CDR1 SGDLS and CDR2 YYNGEE. The V end lost 3 bases, the J end lost 2 bases, and 11 bases lay between the germline ends. The CDR3 length is 14 residues. The full variable domain, its missing parts supplied by reference TRBV9 and TRBJ2-5, is DSGVTQTPKHLITATGQRVTLRCSPRSGDLSVYWYQQSLDQGLQFLIQYYNGEERAKGNILERFSAQQFPDLHSELNLSSLELGDSALYFCASSGPSVQETQYFGPGTRLLVL.

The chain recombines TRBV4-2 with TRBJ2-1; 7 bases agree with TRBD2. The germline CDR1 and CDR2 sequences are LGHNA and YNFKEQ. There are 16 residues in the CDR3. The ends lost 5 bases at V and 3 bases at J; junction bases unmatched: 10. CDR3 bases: TGTGCCAGCAGCTTATCGCTAGCGGTAAACTACAATGAGCAGTTCTTC. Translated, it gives CASSLSLAVNYNEQFF.

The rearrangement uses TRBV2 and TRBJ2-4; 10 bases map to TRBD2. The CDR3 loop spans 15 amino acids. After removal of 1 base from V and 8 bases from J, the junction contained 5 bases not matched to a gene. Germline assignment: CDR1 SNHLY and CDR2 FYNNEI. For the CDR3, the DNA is TGTGCCAGCAGTGAAGAACTAGCGGGATATGACATTCAGTACTTC. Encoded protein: CASSEELAGYDIQYF.

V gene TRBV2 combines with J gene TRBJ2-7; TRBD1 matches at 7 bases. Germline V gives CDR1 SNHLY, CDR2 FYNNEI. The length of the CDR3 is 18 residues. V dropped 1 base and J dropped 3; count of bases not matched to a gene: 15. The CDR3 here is CASSEEMDRPTHDYEQYF. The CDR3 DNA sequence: TGTGCCAGCAGTGAAGAAATGGACAGGCCGACGCATGACTACGAGCAGTACTTC.

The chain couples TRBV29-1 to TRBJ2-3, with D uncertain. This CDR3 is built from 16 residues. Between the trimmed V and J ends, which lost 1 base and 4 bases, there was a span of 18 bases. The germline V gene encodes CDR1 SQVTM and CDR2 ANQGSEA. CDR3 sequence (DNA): TGCAGCGTTGAAGGTAGTCTAATCTTGGTCGCAGATACGCAGTATTTT. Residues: CSVEGSLILVADTQYF.

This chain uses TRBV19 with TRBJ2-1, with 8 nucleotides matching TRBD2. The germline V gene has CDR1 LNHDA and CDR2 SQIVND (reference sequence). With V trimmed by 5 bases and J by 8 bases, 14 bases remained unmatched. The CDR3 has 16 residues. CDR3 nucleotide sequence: TGTGCCAGTAGTTTCAGCGGGAGTAGTATAGACTATGAGCAGTTCTTC. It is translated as CASSFSGSSIDYEQFF.